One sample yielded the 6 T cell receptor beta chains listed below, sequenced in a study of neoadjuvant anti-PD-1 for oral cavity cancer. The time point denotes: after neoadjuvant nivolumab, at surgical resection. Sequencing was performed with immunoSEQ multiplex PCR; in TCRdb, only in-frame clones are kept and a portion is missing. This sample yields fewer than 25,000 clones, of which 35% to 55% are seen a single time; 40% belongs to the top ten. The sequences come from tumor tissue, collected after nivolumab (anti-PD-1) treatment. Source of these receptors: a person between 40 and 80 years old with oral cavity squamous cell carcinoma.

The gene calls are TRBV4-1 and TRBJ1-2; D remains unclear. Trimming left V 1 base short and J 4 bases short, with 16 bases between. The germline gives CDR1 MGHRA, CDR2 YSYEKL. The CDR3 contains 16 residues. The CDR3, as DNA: TGCGCCAGCAGCCAAGGTGTCAGAACAGTAATCTATGGCTACACCTTC. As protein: CASSQGVRTVIYGYTF.

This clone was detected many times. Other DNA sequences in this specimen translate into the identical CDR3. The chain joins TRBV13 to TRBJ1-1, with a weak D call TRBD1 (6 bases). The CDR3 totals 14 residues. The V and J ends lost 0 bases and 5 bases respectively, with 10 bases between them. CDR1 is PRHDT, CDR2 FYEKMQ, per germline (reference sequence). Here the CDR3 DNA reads TGTGCCAGCAGCTTAGGGCAGGGGAGGACTGAAGCTTTCTTT. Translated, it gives CASSLGQGRTEAFF.

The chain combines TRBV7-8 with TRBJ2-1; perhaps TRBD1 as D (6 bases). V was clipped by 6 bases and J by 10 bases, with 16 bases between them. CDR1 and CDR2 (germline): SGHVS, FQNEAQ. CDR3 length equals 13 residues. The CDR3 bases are TGTGCCAGCAGTTACAGGGATCTGAGGGAGCAGTTCTTC. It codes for CASSYRDLREQFF.

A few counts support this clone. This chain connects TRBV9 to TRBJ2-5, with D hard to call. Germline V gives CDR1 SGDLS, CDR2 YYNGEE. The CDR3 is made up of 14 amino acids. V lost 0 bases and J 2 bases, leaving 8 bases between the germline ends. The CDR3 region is CASSVVPSQETQYF. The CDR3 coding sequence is TGTGCCAGCAGCGTAGTGCCATCGCAAGAGACCCAGTACTTC.

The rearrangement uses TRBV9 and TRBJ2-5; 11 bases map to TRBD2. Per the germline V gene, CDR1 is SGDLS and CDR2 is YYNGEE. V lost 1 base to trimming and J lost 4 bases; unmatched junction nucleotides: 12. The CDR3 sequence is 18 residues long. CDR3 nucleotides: TGTGCCAGCAGCGTACGTCCCGGACTAGCGGGTTTCGTAGAGACCCAGTACTTC. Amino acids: CASSVRPGLAGFVETQYF. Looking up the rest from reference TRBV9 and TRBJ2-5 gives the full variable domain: DSGVTQTPKHLITATGQRVTLRCSPRSGDLSVYWYQQSLDQGLQFLIQYYNGEERAKGNILERFSAQQFPDLHSELNLSSLELGDSALYFCASSVRPGLAGFVETQYFGPGTRLLVL.

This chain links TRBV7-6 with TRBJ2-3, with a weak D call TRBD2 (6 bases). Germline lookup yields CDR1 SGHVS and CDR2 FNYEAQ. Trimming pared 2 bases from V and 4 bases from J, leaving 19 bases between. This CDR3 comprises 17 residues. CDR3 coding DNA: TGTGCCAGCAGCTTACGTCCAGGAGGGCGCCGTTCAGATACGCAGTATTTT. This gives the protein CASSLRPGGRRSDTQYF.